Detailed here is one T cell receptor beta chain. Its matching antigen is unknown. Looked up from germline, CDR1 is MGHDK and CDR2 is SYGVNS. The CDR3 contains 11 residues. V was pared by 8 bases and J by 7 bases, with 11 bases between. This sample is drawn from a study of T cell responses to AZD1222 COVID-19 vaccine. Study results and caveats: Of spike-specific TCRs, nearly half reportedly target regions left unmutated in variants. Sampled repertoires all dated from after the peak T cell response.

The repertoire was sequenced with immunoSEQ multiplex PCR; TCRdb's copy has only in-frame clones and lacks some. This repertoire shows roughly 130,000 clones, 80% to 90% found once; its top ten account for under 9.5%. The sequenced sample was peripheral blood, obtained on day 0 of AZD1222 vaccination. The chain links TRBV25-1 to TRBJ1-1; a possible D gene is TRBD1 (5 bases). The receptor comes from an adult in good health. The CDR3 region is CASDQGVEAFF. The CDR3 DNA is TGTGCCAGCGATCAGGGAGTTGAAGCTTTCTTT.